One sample yielded the 21 T cell receptor beta chains listed below, sequenced in a study of naive and memory T cell subsets. No antigen is known for these receptors. Broader study findings: Possibly reflecting memory cells re-expressing CD45RA, a few larger clonotypes occurred in naive repertoires, especially CD8.

The beta constant-region primer was an equimolar mix of two oligonucleotides covering TRBC1 and TRBC2. Four rounds of PCR amplified the ligated cDNA using nested alpha and beta constant-region primers plus SP2. From the UMI-ligation and nested PCR reads, TCRdb called clonotypes with MiXCR, one entry per CDR3 protein. The sample yields about 150,000 distinct CDR3 sequences, roughly 22% seen once. The source material was naive CD4+ T cells from blood. These receptors were obtained from a human donor in good health.

CDR3 protein: CASSYLSGSTDTQYF. As DNA, the CDR3 is TGCGCCAGCAGCTATCTGAGTGGGTCCACAGATACGCAGTATTTT. The V and J genes are TRBV5-1 and TRBJ2-3, with D unresolved. The CDR3 consists of 15 residues. Trimming shortened V by 3 bases and J by 2 bases, and 13 bases separated the two germline ends. Germline values: CDR1 SGHRS, CDR2 YFSETQ.

This clonotype was picked up many times. The genes are TRBV20-1 and TRBJ2-6; TRBD1 agrees at 7 bases. Trimming cost V 7 bases and J 1 base; bases outside gene matches: 13. The CDR3 covers 17 residues. CDR1 and CDR2 (germline): DFQATT, SNEGSKA (reference sequence). The CDR3 protein is CSVDRESPISGANVLTF. As DNA, the CDR3 is TGCAGTGTAGACAGGGAAAGCCCCATATCTGGGGCCAACGTCCTGACTTTC.

As for this clonotype: A clone one base away is much larger, so this may be a read error. This rearrangement joins TRBV6-2 or TRBV6-3 to TRBJ2-1, with 9 bases fitting TRBD1. Germline values: CDR1 MNHEY, CDR2 SVGEGT. There are 16 residues in the CDR3. V gave up 5 bases and J gave up 11 bases; unmatched junction bases: 16. CDR3 sequence reads: CASSTGGTGISYQQFF. Written as DNA, the CDR3 is TGTGCCAGCAGTACCGGCGGGACAGGGATCTCATATCAGCAGTTCTTC.

This clonotype was recorded at least ten times. The chain is built from TRBV10-2 and TRBJ2-5, with a tentative D call TRBD1 (5 bases). This CDR3 is built from 14 residues. V was shortened by 5 bases and J by 2 bases, with 12 bases between the two germline ends. Per germline, CDR1 WSHSY and CDR2 SAAADI. Written as DNA, the CDR3 is TGCGCCAGCAGTCATCGCACAGGACAAGAGACCCAGTACTTC. Protein: CASSHRTGQETQYF.

The rearrangement uses TRBV3-1 and TRBJ1-2; unclear D gene. The CDR3 extends over 15 amino acids. Trimming took 1 base from V and 2 from J, leaving 11 bases between them. Per the germline V gene, CDR1 is LGHDT and CDR2 is YNNKEL (reference sequence). The CDR3 DNA reads TGTGCCAGCAGCCAAGCCTCAGGTTCCAACTATGGCTACACCTTC. Translating it yields CASSQASGSNYGYTF.

The J gene is TRBJ2-1, the V gene TRBV7-3, with D unclear. CDR1 is SGHTA, CDR2 FQGTGA, per germline. Trimming shortened V by 5 bases and J by 9 bases, and 20 bases separated the two germline ends. The CDR3 has 15 residues. The CDR3 nucleotides read TGTGCCAGCAGCCCCCGGGCGAGTCTTGATATTGAGCAGTTCTTC. Protein product: CASSPRASLDIEQFF.

Details on this clonotype: The junction departs from germline at one end; a sequencing error may be responsible. This chain uses TRBV7-6 with TRBJ2-2; 12 bases map to TRBD1. Germline lookup yields CDR1 SGHVS and CDR2 FNYEAQ. The CDR3 is 16 amino acids. The CDR3 DNA follows: TGTGCCAGCAGCTTAGTCGGGACAGGGGGCACCGGGGATCTGTTTTTT. Translated: CASSLVGTGGTGDLFF. The full variable domain, its missing parts supplied by reference TRBV7-6 and TRBJ2-2, is GAGVSQSPRYKVTKRGQDVALRCDPISGHVSLYWYRQALGQGPEFLTYFNYEAQQDKSGLPNDRFSAERPEGSISTLTIQRTEQRDSAMYRCASSLVGTGGTGDLFFGEGSRLTVL.

This clonotype was counted a few times. This chain joins TRBV29-1 and TRBJ1-1, with D unresolved. The V end lost 3 bases, the J end lost 1 base, and 12 bases lay between the germline ends. The CDR3 runs to 14 residues. The germline gives CDR1 SQVTM, CDR2 ANQGSEA. CDR3 DNA sequence: TGCAGCGTTGATCAGAGAAATACGAACACTGAAGCTTTCTTT. Amino acid sequence: CSVDQRNTNTEAFF. The whole variable domain, remainder taken from reference TRBV29-1 and TRBJ1-1, is SAVISQKPSRDICQRGTSLTIQCQVDSQVTMMFWYRQQPGQSLTLIATANQGSEATYESGFVIDKFPISRPNLTFSTLTVSNMSPEDSSIYLCSVDQRNTNTEAFFGQGTRLTVV.

This clonotype has ten or more counts. This chain joins TRBV4-3 and TRBJ2-7; the match to TRBD1 covers 7 bases. The CDR3 consists of 14 residues. Looked up from germline, CDR1 is LGHNA and CDR2 is YSLEER. J lost 3 bases, V lost 2 bases, and 4 bases had no gene match. CDR3 DNA sequence: TGCGCCAGCAGCCAAACAAGGGACAGCTACGAGCAGTACTTC. Encoded protein: CASSQTRDSYEQYF.

The table lists this clonotype with a few counts. The rearrangement joins TRBV12-3 or TRBV12-4 to TRBJ2-3; perhaps D is TRBD1 or TRBD2 (6 bases each). V was pared by 2 bases and J by 4 bases, with 10 bases between. This CDR3 contains 14 residues. CDR3: CASSLSGAPDTQYF. CDR3 bases: TGTGCCAGCAGTTTATCGGGGGCCCCAGATACGCAGTATTTT.

The chain uses TRBV3-1 and TRBJ2-2; possibly TRBD2 for D (5 bases). V gave up 5 bases and J gave up 3 bases, with 7 bases separating them. Germline-derived CDR1 and CDR2 are LGHDT and YNNKEL (reference sequence). This CDR3 region has 13 residues. The CDR3 loop reads CASSKRDTGELFF. CDR3 bases: TGTGCCAGCAGCAAGAGGGACACCGGGGAGCTGTTTTTT.

The chain links TRBV12-3 or TRBV12-4 to TRBJ1-2; the D gene is possibly TRBD1 (6 bases). This CDR3 comprises 14 residues. Trimming took off 4 bases at V and 7 bases at J, with 16 bases between the two ends. The CDR3 nucleotides read TGTGCCAGCAGTTCCTCGTCGGGGGGCTTTGGCTACACCTTC. The encoded protein is CASSSSSGGFGYTF.

V gene TRBV28 combines with J gene TRBJ2-1; D is perhaps TRBD1 (6 bases). This CDR3 has 13 amino acids. The V end lost 6 bases, the J end lost 9 bases, and 15 bases lay between the germline ends. The germline CDR1 and CDR2 sequences are MDHEN and SYDVKM. The CDR3 sequence: CASRDKTGPEQFF. CDR3 coding DNA: TGTGCCAGCAGGGATAAGACAGGTCCTGAGCAGTTCTTC. Full variable domain (remainder filled in from reference TRBV28 and TRBJ2-1): DVKVTQSSRYLVKRTGEKVFLECVQDMDHENMFWYRQDPGLGLRLIYFSYDVKMKEKGDIPEGYSVSREKKERFSLILESASTNQTSMYLCASRDKTGPEQFFGPGTRLTVL.

V usage is TRBV29-1 and J usage is TRBJ1-5; no firm D call. From germline, CDR1 is SQVTM and CDR2 ANQGSEA. The CDR3 extends over 12 amino acids. V was pared by 2 bases and J by 6 bases, with 8 bases between. The CDR3 loop reads CSVESPGQPQHF. The CDR3 DNA follows: TGCAGCGTTGAATCCCCAGGTCAGCCCCAGCATTTT.

This chain joins TRBV20-1 and TRBJ1-5; TRBD1 aligns across 8 bases. CDR1 DFQATT and CDR2 SNEGSKA come from the germline V gene (reference sequence). This CDR3 comprises 13 residues. Unmatched junction bases numbered 0, after V lost 3 bases and J lost 2 bases. CDR3 in amino acids: CSARTGGNQPQHF. The DNA for the CDR3 is TGCAGTGCTAGGACAGGGGGCAATCAGCCCCAGCATTTT.

The genes are TRBV29-1 and TRBJ2-1; D uncertain. The germline gives CDR1 SQVTM, CDR2 ANQGSEA. This CDR3 has 16 residues. Trimming took off 7 bases at V and 6 bases at J, with 25 bases between the two ends. The CDR3 DNA reads TGCAGCGCCGCCCGATTAGACACAAATTTATTCAATGAGCAGTTCTTC. Translation gives CSAARLDTNLFNEQFF.

CDR3 coding DNA: TGTGCCAGCAGTCGGGGAGTAGCTGAAGCTTTCTTT. Amino acids: CASSRGVAEAFF. V usage is TRBV28 and J usage is TRBJ1-1; no definite D call. The CDR3 runs to 12 residues. CDR1 MDHEN and CDR2 SYDVKM come from the germline V gene. V lost 5 bases to trimming and J lost 6 bases, with 10 bases between them.

The rearrangement links TRBV24-1 to TRBJ2-1; TRBD1 aligns across 8 bases. Germline CDR1 KGHDR, CDR2 SFDVKD. The trim removed 4 bases at V and 2 bases at J, leaving 6 bases unmatched. The CDR3 has 16 residues. CDR3 coding DNA: TGTGCCACCAGTGACGTGACAGGGGAAGCCTACAATGAGCAGTTCTTC. It yields the protein CATSDVTGEAYNEQFF.

This clonotype occurred a few times. The chain carries TRBV25-1 and TRBJ2-1; D perhaps matches TRBD2 (5 bases). The CDR3 is 17 amino acids. V lost 1 base and J 4 bases, leaving 17 bases between the germline ends. Germline assignment: CDR1 MGHDK and CDR2 SYGVNS. The chain's CDR3 is CASSEFLSSGHYNEQFF. In DNA, the CDR3 is TGTGCCAGCAGTGAATTCTTATCCAGCGGCCATTACAATGAGCAGTTCTTC.

This clonotype was seen more than once but under ten times. The genes are TRBV29-1 and TRBJ2-1; the D gene could be TRBD1 or TRBD2 (6 bases each). The length of the CDR3 is 14 residues. V dropped 4 bases and J dropped 2 bases, with 12 bases sitting between them. Germline CDR1 is SQVTM and CDR2 is ANQGSEA. The CDR3 DNA reads as TGCAGCGTTGTTTCAGGGGAGGCCTACAATGAGCAGTTCTTC. This encodes CSVVSGEAYNEQFF.

CDR3 sequence (DNA): TGTGCCAGCAGCCAAGATCGGGCAGGGGTGAGCTCCTACAATGAGCAGTTCTTC. It specifies CASSQDRAGVSSYNEQFF. This chain uses TRBV3-1 with TRBJ2-1, with D perhaps matching TRBD1 (6 bases). V was clipped by 0 bases and J by 0 bases, with 15 bases between them. Per the germline V gene, CDR1 is LGHDT and CDR2 is YNNKEL (reference sequence). There are 18 residues in the CDR3.